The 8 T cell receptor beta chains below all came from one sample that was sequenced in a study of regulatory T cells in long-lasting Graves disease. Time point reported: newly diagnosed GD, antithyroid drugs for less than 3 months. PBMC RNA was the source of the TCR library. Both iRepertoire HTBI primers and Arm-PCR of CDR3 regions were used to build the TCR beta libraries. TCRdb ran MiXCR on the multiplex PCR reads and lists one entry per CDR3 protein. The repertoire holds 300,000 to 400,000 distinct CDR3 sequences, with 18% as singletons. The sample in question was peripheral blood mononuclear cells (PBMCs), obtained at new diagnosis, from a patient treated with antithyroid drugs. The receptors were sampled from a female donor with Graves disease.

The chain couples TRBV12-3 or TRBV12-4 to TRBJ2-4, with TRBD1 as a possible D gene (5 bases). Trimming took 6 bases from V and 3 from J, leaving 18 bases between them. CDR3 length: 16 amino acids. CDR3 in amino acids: CASSSGALRGKNIQYF. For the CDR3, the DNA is TGTGCCAGCAGCTCTGGGGCCCTTCGAGGCAAAAACATTCAGTACTTC.

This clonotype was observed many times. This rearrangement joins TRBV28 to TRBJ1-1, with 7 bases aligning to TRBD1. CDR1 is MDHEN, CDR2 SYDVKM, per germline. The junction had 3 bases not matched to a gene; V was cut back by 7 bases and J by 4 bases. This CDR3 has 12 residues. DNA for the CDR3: TGTGCCAGCAATAGGGACAGCACTGAAGCTTTCTTT. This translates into CASNRDSTEAFF. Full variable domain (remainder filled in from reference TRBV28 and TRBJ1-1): DVKVTQSSRYLVKRTGEKVFLECVQDMDHENMFWYRQDPGLGLRLIYFSYDVKMKEKGDIPEGYSVSREKKERFSLILESASTNQTSMYLCASNRDSTEAFFGQGTRLTVV.

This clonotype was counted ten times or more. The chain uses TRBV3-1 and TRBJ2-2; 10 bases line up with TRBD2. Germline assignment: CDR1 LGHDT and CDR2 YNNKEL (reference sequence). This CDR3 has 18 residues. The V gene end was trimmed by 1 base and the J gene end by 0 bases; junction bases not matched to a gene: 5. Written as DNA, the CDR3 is TGTGCCAGCAGCCAAGCTCTAGCGGGAGCCACGAACACCGGGGAGCTGTTTTTT. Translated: CASSQALAGATNTGELFF.

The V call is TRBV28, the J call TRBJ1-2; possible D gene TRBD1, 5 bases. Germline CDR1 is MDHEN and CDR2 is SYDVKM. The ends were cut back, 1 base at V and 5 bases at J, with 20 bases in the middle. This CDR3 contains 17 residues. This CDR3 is CASSLFGGAPQGYGYTF. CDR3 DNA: TGTGCCAGCAGTTTATTTGGCGGGGCGCCCCAAGGTTATGGCTACACCTTC.

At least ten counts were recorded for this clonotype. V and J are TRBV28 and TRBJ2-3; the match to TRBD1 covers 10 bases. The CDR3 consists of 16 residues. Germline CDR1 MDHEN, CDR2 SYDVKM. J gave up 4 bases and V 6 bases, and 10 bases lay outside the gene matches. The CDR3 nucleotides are TGTGCCAGCAGCCTCCCCGGGACAGGGGTAGCAGATACGCAGTATTTT. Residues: CASSLPGTGVADTQYF. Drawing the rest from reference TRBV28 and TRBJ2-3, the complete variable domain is DVKVTQSSRYLVKRTGEKVFLECVQDMDHENMFWYRQDPGLGLRLIYFSYDVKMKEKGDIPEGYSVSREKKERFSLILESASTNQTSMYLCASSLPGTGVADTQYFGPGTRLTVL.

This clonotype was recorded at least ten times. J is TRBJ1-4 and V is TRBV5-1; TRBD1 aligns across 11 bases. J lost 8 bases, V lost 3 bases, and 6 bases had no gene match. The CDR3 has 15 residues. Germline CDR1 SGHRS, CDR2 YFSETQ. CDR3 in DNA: TGCGCCAGCAGCTCCTCGGACAGGGGGCGAGAAAAACTGTTTTTT. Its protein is CASSSSDRGREKLFF.

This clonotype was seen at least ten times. In nucleotides, the CDR3 is TGTGCCAGCAGTGAACTAGACCGTTACACTGAAGCTTTCTTT. Its protein product is CASSELDRYTEAFF. The V call is TRBV25-1, the J call TRBJ1-1; D gene ambiguous. The ends were cut back, 2 bases at V and 3 bases at J, with 10 bases in the middle. The CDR3 sequence is 14 residues long. Germline V gene data show CDR1 as MGHDK and CDR2 as SYGVNS.

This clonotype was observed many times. This CDR3 reads CASDQAGARYEQYF. The CDR3 nucleotides are TGTGCCAGCGATCAGGCAGGGGCCCGCTACGAGCAGTACTTC. The V and J genes are TRBV28 and TRBJ2-7, with D perhaps TRBD1 (6 bases). CDR1 is MDHEN and CDR2 is SYDVKM in the germline V gene. The CDR3 covers 14 residues. The V and J ends lost 8 bases and 3 bases respectively, with 17 bases between them.